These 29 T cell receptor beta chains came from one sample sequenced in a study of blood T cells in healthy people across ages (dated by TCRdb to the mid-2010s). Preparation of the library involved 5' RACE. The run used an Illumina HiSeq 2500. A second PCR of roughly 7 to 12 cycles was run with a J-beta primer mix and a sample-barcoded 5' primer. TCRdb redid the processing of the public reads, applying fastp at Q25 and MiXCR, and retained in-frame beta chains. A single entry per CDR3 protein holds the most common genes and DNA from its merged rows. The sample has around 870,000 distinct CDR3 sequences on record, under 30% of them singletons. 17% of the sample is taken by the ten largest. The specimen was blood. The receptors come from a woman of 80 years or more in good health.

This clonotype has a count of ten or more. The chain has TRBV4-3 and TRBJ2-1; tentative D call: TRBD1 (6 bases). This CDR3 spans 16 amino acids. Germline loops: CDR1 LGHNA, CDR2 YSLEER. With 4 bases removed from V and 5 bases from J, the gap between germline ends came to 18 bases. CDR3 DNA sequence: TGCGCCAGCAGCCCCAGAGGGACAAGTCCCAACAATGAGCAGTTCTTC. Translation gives CASSPRGTSPNNEQFF.

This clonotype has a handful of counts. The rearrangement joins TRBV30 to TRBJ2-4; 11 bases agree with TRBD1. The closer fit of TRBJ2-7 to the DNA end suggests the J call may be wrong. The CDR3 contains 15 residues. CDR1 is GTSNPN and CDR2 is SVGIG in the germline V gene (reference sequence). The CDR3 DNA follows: TGTGCCTGGAGTCTCCCCGGGACAGGGGGCTACGAGCAGTACTTC. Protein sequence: CAWSLPGTGGYEQYF.

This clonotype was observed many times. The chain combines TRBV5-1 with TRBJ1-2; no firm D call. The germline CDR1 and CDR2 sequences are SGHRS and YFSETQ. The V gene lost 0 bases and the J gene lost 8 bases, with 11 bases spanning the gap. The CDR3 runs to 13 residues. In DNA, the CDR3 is TGCGCCAGCAGCTTGGGACTCGGCGGAGGCTACACCTTC. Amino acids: CASSLGLGGGYTF.

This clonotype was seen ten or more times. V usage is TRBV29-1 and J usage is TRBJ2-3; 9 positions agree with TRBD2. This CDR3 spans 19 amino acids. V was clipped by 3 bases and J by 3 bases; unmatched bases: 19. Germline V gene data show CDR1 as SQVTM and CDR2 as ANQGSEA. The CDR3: CSVDEGGGSGGLKTDTQYF. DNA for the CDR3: TGCAGCGTTGACGAAGGGGGGGGTAGCGGGGGCCTCAAGACAGATACGCAGTATTTT.

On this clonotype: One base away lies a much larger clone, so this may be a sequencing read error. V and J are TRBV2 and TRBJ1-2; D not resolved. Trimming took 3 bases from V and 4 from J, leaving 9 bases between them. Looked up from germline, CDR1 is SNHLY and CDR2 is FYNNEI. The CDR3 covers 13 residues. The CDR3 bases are TGTGCCAGCAGTGACCTAGGTGGCTATGGCTACACCTTC. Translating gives CASSDLGGYGYTF. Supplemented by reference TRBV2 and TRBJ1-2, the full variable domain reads EPEVTQTPSHQVTQMGQEVILRCVPISNHLYFYWYRQILGQKVEFLVSFYNNEISEKSEIFDDQFSVERPDGSNFTLKIRSTKLEDSAMYFCASSDLGGYGYTFGSGTRLTVV.

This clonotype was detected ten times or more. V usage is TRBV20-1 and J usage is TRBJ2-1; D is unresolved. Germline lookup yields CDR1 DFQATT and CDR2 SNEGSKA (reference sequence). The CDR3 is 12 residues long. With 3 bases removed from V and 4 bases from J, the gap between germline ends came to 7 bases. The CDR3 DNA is TGCAGTGCTAGTTCACAGTACAATGAGCAGTTCTTC. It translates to CSASSQYNEQFF.

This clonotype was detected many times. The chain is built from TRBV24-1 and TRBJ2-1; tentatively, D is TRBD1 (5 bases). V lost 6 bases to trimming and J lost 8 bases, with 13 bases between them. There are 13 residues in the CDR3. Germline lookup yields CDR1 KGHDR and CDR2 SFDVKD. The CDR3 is CATSSTAPDEQFF. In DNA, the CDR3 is TGTGCCACCAGTTCGACAGCCCCAGATGAGCAGTTCTTC.

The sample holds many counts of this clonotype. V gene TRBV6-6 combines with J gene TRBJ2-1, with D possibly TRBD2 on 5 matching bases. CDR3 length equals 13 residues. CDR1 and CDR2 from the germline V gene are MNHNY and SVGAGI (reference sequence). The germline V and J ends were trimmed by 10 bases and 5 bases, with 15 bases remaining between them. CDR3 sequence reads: CAIQEVPNNEQFF. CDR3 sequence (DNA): TGTGCCATCCAGGAGGTCCCCAACAATGAGCAGTTCTTC.

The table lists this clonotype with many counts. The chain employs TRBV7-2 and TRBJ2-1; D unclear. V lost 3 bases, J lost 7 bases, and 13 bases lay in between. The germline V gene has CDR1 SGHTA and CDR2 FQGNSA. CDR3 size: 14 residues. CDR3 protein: CASSLGMGLNEQFF. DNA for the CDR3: TGTGCCAGCAGCTTGGGGATGGGGTTGAATGAGCAGTTCTTC.

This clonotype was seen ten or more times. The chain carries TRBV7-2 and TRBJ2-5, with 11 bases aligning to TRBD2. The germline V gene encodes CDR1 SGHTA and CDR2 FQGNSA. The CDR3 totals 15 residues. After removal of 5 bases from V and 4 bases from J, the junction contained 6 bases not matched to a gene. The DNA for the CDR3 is TGTGCCAGCAGCGCCTTTAGCGGGGGGGGAGAGACCCAGTACTTC. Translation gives CASSAFSGGGETQYF. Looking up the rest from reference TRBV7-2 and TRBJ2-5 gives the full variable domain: GAGVSQSPSNKVTEKGKDVELRCDPISGHTALYWYRQSLGQGLEFLIYFQGNSAPDKSGLPSDRFSAERTGGSVSTLTIQRTQQEDSAVYLCASSAFSGGGETQYFGPGTRLLVL.

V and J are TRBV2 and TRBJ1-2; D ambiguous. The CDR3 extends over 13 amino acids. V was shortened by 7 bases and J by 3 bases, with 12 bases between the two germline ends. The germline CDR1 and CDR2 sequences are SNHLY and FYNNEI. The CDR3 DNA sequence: TGTGCCAGCAAGTTGGGGAATGACTATGGCTACACCTTC. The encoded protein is CASKLGNDYGYTF.

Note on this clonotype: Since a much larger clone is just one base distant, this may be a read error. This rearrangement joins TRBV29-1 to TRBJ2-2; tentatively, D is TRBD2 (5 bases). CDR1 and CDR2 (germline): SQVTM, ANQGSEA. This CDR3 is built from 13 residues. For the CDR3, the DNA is TGCAGCGCGACAAATACGAACACCGGGGAGCGGTTTTTT. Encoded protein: CSATNTNTGERFF.

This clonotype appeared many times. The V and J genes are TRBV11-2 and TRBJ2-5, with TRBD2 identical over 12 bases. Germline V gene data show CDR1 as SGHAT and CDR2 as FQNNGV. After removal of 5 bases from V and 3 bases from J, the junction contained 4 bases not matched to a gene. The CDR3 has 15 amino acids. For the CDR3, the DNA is TGTGCCAGCAGCCCAGGACTAGCGGGGAAAGAGACCCAGTACTTC. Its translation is CASSPGLAGKETQYF.

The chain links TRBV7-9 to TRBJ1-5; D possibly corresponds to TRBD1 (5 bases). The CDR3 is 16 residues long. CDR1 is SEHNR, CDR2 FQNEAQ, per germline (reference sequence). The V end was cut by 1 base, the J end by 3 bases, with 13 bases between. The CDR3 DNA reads TGTGCCAGCAGCTTAGGACATGGCAGGGCCAATCAGCCCCAGCATTTT. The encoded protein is CASSLGHGRANQPQHF.

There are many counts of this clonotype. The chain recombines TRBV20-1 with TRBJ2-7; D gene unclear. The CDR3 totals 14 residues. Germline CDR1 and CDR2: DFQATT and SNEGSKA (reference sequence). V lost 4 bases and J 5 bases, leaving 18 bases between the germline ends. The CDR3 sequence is CSAKLRPMGHEQYF. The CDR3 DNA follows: TGCAGTGCTAAGCTCCGACCCATGGGCCACGAGCAGTACTTC.

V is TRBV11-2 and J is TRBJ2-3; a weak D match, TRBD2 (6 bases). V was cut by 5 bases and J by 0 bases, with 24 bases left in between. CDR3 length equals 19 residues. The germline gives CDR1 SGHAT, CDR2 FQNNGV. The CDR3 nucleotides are TGTGCCAGCAGCCCGAGGGGTCGTGCTAGCGAATATAGCACAGATACGCAGTATTTT. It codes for CASSPRGRASEYSTDTQYF.

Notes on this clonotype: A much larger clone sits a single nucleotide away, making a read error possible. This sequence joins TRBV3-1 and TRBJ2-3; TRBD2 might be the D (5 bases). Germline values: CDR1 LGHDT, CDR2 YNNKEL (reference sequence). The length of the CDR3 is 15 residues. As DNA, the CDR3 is TGTACCAGCAGCCAAGATACTAGGGCTACCGCTACGCAGTATTTT. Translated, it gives CTSSQDTRATATQYF.

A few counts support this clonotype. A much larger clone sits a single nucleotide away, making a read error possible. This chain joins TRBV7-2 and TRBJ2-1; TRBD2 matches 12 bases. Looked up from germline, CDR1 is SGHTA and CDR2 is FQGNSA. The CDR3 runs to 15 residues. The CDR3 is CASGFGLAGLDEQFF. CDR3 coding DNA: TGTGCCAGCGGCTTCGGACTAGCGGGGTTGGATGAGCAGTTCTTC.

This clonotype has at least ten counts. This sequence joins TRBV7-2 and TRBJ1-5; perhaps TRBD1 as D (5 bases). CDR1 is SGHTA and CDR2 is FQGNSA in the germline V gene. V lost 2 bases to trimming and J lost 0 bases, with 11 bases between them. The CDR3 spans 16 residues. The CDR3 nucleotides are TGTGCCAGCAGCTTATCTGGGACTGATAGCAATCAGCCCCAGCATTTT. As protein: CASSLSGTDSNQPQHF.

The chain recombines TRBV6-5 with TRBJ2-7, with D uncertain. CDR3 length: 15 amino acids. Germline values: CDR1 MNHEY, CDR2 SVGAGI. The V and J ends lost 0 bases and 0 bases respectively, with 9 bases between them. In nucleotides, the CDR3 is TGTGCCAGCAGTTACTCCGTTCACAACTCCTACGAGCAGTACTTC. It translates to CASSYSVHNSYEQYF.

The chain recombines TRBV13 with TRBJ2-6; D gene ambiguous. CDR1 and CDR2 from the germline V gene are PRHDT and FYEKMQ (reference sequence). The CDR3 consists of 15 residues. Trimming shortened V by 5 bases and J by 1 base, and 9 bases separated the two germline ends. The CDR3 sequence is CASSPRLSGANVLTF. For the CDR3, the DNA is TGTGCCAGCAGCCCACGGTTATCTGGGGCCAACGTCCTGACTTTC.

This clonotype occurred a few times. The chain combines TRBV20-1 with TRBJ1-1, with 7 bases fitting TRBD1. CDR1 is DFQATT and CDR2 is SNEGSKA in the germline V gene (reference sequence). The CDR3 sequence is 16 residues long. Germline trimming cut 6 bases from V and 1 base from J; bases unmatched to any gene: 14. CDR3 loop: CSAPLRQGRSNTEAFF. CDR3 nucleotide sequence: TGCAGTGCCCCCCTCAGACAGGGAAGATCGAACACTGAAGCTTTCTTT.

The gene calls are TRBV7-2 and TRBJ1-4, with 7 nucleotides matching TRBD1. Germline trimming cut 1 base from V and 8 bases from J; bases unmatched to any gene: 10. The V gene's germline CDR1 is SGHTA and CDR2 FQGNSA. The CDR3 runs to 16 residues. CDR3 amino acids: CASSLEGGRGREKLFF. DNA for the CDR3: TGTGCCAGCAGCTTAGAAGGGGGCAGGGGACGGGAAAAACTGTTTTTT.

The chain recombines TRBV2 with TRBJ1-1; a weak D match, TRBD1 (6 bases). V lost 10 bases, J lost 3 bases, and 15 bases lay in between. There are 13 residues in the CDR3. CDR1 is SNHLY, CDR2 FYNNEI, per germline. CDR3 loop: CATNRDQHTEAFF. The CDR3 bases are TGTGCCACCAACAGGGACCAGCACACTGAAGCTTTCTTT. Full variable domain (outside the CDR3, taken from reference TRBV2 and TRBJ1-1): EPEVTQTPSHQVTQMGQEVILRCVPISNHLYFYWYRQILGQKVEFLVSFYNNEISEKSEIFDDQFSVERPDGSNFTLKIRSTKLEDSAMYFCATNRDQHTEAFFGQGTRLTVV.

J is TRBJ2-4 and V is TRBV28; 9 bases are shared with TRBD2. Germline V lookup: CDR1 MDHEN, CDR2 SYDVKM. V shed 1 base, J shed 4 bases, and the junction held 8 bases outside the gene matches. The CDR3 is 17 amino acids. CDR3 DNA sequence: TGTGCCAGCAGTTTATTAGCGGGAGTGGACCCGAAAAACATTCAGTACTTC. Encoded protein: CASSLLAGVDPKNIQYF.

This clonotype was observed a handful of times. Here the CDR3 DNA reads TGTGCCAGCAGTATGATACGAGGGGAAAAACTGTTTTTT. Residues: CASSMIRGEKLFF. The rearrangement links TRBV12-3 or TRBV12-4 to TRBJ1-4; D is uncertain. V was shortened by 5 bases and J by 8 bases, with 12 bases between the two germline ends. The CDR3 length is 13 residues.

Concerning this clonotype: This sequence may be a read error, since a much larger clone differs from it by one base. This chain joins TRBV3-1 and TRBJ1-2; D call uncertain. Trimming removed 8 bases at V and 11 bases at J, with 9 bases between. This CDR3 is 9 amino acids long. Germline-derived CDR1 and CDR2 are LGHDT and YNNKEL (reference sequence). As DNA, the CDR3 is TGTGCCAGCTCCCTCCCTTACACCTTC. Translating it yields CASSLPYTF.

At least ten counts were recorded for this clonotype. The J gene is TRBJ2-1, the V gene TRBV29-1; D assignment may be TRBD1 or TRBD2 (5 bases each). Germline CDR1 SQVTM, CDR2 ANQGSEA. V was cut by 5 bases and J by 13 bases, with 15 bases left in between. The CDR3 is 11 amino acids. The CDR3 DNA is TGCAGCGTTCTATTTATGAGGGACCAGTTCTTC. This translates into CSVLFMRDQFF.

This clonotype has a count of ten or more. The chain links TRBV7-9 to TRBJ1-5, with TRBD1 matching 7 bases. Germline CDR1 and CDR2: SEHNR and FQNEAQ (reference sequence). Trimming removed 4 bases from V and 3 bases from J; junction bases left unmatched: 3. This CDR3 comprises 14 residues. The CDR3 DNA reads TGTGCCAGCAGCTCGACAGGGATCAATCAGCCCCAGCATTTT. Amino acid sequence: CASSSTGINQPQHF.